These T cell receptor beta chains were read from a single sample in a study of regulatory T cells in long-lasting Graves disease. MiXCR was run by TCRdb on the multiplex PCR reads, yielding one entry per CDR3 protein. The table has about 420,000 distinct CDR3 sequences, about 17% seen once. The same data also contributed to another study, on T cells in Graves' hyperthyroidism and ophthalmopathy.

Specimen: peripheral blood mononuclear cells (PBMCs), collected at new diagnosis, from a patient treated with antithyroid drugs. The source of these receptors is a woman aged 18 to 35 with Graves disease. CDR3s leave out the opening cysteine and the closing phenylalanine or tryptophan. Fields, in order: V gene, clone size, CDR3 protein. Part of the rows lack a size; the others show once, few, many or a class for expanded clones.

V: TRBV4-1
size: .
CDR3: ASSHPDRDNQPQH

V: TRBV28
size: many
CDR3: ASSGPARGLYEQY

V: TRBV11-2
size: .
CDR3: ASSLGGSGRDNEQF

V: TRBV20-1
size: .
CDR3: SARGTLNTEAF

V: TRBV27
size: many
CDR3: AKTTGGPSTDTQY

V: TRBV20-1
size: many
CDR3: SATPFALAGYNEQF

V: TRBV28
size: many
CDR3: ASSPGTGGLGETQY

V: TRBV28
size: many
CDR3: ASSSPLGAKTYEQY

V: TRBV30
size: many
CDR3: AWSPGLAGGGQF

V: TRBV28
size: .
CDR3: ASSLLGTQGF

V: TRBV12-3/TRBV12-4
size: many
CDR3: ASTGTENTEAF

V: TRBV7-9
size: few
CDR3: ASSPWTTGGTEAF

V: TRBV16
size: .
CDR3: ASSQVRDEQF

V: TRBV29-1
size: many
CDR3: SVVWQTLGEQY

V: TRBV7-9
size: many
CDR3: ASSLAVETQY

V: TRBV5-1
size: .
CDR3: ASTPGAGRAYEQY

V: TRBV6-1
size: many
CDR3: ASSETRGDYGYT

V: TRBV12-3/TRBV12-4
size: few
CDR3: ASSLGNEKLF

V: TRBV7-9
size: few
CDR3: ASSFSVAGASAETQY

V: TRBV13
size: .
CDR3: ASSPLTGTSGSGNEQF

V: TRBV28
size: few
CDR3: ASSLEASDTQC

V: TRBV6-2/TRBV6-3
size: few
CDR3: ASSAGTVSNQPQH

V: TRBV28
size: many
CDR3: ASSLYFYEQY

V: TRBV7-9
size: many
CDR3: ASSRRGSYEQY

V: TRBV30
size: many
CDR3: AWSPPSYNEQF

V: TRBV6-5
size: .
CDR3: ASSYSKSGGHGYT

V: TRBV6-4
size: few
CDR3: ASKPTSGRSLEQY

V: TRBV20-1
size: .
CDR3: SASADGYYEQY

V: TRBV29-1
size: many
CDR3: SVLITDTQY

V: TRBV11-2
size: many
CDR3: ASSSRLADYNEQF

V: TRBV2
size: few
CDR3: ASGGRGQGQLAGGYQETQY

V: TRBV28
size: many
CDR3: ASSSPGETGRPGELF

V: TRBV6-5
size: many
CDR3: ASSYDTPRYEQY

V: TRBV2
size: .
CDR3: ASRTGQGNYGYT

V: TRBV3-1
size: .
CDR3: ASSQTRGRNTIY

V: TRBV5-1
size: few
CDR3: ASSDDRGHEQY

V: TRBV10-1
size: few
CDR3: ASSVGRSVNEQF

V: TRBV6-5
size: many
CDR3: ASSFDRWDTEAF

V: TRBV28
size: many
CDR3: ASGGGRQETQY

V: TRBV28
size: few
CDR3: ASISSGGWEKLF

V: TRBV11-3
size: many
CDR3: ASSLRIGSDEQF

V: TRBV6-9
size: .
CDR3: ASSYIAGGPSYNEQF

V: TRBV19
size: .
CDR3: ASSKRSGRNYNEQF

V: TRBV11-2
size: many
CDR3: ASSLGQGANEQF

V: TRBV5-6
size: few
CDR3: ASSWSGLSNQPQH

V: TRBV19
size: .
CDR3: ARDSGTQETQY

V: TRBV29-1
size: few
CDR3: SVSDLGGNEQY

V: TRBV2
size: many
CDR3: ASSRGQENEQY

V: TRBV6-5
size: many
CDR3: ASSFSTGIDGYT

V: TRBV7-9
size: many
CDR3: ASISWGVTDTQY

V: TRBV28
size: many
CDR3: ASSLQGQIHTEAF

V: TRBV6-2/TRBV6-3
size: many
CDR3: ASSYRGLAGYNEQF

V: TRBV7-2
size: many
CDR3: ASSSQTGWGETQY

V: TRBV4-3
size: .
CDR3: ASSQDRASNQPQH

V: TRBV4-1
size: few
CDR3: ASSQSPGVDTQY